This T cell receptor beta chain was identified in a study of T cell repertoires in cytomegalovirus infection. The wider study: Through public TCR beta signatures, both CMV infection and matching HLA type were indicated. Study observations and caveats: The cumulative frequency of public TCR beta families identified carriers of CMV plus the relevant HLA.

Each CDR3 protein is one row after TCRdb ran MiXCR on the reads. The repertoire holds roughly 720,000 distinct CDR3 sequences, with approximately 34% as singletons. Looked up from germline, CDR1 is LNHDA and CDR2 is SQIVND (reference sequence). The CDR3 totals 15 residues. V was cut by 1 base and J by 3 bases, with 10 bases left in between. This clonotype has only a few counts. The antigen is not known. The chain couples TRBV19 to TRBJ1-5; TRBD1 is a possible D gene (5 bases). The sequence was obtained from a human donor in good health (CMV status not recorded). Some clones in this sample may be carry-over from other donors' samples. The specimen sequenced was PBMCs. The CDR3 sequence is CASSIVTGPNQPQHF. The CDR3 region has the DNA TGTGCCAGTAGTATAGTTACGGGACCCAATCAGCCCCAGCATTTT.